Shown below are 32 T cell receptor beta chains from a single sample sequenced in a study of blood T cell repertoires in COVID-19 (dated by TCRdb to 2018 to 2021). The library came from the immunoSEQ multiplex PCR assay. TCRdb took this table from immuneACCESS and kept in-frame rearrangements with V and J called. Such tables lack part of the clones; where checked against another copy, unresolved V genes explain under half of the gap, and the rest is unexplained. The sample contains about 340,000 clones, around four fifths of them found a single time. 2.5% to 3% of the sample lies in the top ten. Sequenced input: peripheral blood. The source of these receptors is a young man with active or convalescent COVID-19.

This clone was found a few times. The genes are TRBV7-2 and TRBJ2-7; TRBD2 aligns across 7 bases. The V gene's germline CDR1 is SGHTA and CDR2 FQGNSA. The CDR3 is 14 residues long. The junction had 12 bases not matched to a gene; V was cut back by 6 bases and J by 7 bases. DNA for the CDR3: TGTGCCAGCAGACGGCCGTCAGCGGGGAGGGAGCAGTACTTC. This encodes CASRRPSAGREQYF.

This clone was observed once. The gene calls are TRBV5-4 and TRBJ1-2; D is ambiguous. The germline V gene has CDR1 SGHNT and CDR2 YYREEE (reference sequence). This CDR3 is built from 13 residues. V was pared by 0 bases and J by 8 bases, with 11 bases between. The CDR3 region has the DNA TGTGCCAGCAGCTTGGAATCCCCACTAGGCTACACCTTC. Translating it yields CASSLESPLGYTF. Together with reference TRBV5-4 and TRBJ1-2, the CDR3 gives the full variable domain: ETGVTQSPTHLIKTRGQQVTLRCSSQSGHNTVSWYQQALGQGPQFIFQYYREEENGRGNFPPRFSGLQFPNYSSELNVNALELDDSALYLCASSLESPLGYTFGSGTRLTVV.

This clone was recorded once. The gene calls are TRBV4-3 and TRBJ2-7; perhaps TRBD1 as D (5 bases). Trimming left V 0 bases short and J 6 bases short, with 21 bases between. Per germline, CDR1 LGHNA and CDR2 YSLEER. This CDR3 contains 17 residues. The CDR3: CASSQDRVCGAWAEQYF. CDR3 sequence (DNA): TGCGCCAGCAGCCAAGATCGGGTGTGTGGGGCCTGGGCCGAGCAGTACTTC.

The V and J genes are TRBV30 and TRBJ1-1; 7 nucleotides match TRBD1. CDR3 length equals 12 residues. The V segment lost 2 bases and the J segment 11 bases; nucleotides outside the gene matches: 8. The V gene's germline CDR1 is GTSNPN and CDR2 SVGIG (reference sequence). CDR3 coding DNA: TGTGCCTGGAGTACGACGACAGGGTTGGCTTTCTTT. Protein: CAWSTTTGLAFF.

V gene TRBV7-3 combines with J gene TRBJ2-1; no firm D call. This CDR3 has 15 residues. Trimming cost V 5 bases and J 0 bases, with 11 bases left between them. The germline CDR1 and CDR2 sequences are SGHTA and FQGTGA. CDR3 sequence reads: CASSAPGSSYNEQFF. The DNA of the CDR3 is TGTGCCAGCAGCGCCCCGGGTAGCTCCTACAATGAGCAGTTCTTC. The full variable domain, its missing parts supplied by reference TRBV7-3 and TRBJ2-1, is GAGVSQTPSNKVTEKGKYVELRCDPISGHTALYWYRQSLGQGPEFLIYFQGTGAADDSGLPNDRFFAVRPEGSVSTLKIQRTERGDSAVYLCASSAPGSSYNEQFFGPGTRLTVL.

The rearrangement links TRBV3-1 (or the pseudogene TRBV3-2) to TRBJ2-7, with a tentative D call TRBD2 (5 bases). The CDR3 consists of 12 residues. Trimming pared 8 bases from V and 3 bases from J, leaving 11 bases between. The germline V gene encodes CDR1 LGHDT and CDR2 YNNKEL (reference sequence). CDR3 in DNA: TGTGCCAGCGGGAGAGGCGGCTACGAGCAGTACTTC. Its translation: CASGRGGYEQYF.

This clone was detected only once. The V gene is TRBV9, the J gene TRBJ1-3; 7 bases align to TRBD1. The V and J ends lost 4 bases and 7 bases, in that order; junction bases with no gene match: 8. This CDR3 has 14 amino acids. Germline CDR1 SGDLS, CDR2 YYNGEE. The CDR3 region has the DNA TGTGCCAGCAGCCCAGACAGGGTGGGTAACACCATATATTTT. It is translated as CASSPDRVGNTIYF.

This rearrangement joins TRBV29-1 to TRBJ2-5, with D perhaps matching TRBD2 (6 bases). This CDR3 is 12 amino acids long. CDR1 is SQVTM and CDR2 is ANQGSEA in the germline V gene. The V end lost 7 bases, the J end lost 5 bases, and 14 bases lay between the germline ends. The CDR3 bases are TGCAGCGCTGGAGGGGCGGTGGAGACCCAGTACTTC. This encodes CSAGGAVETQYF.

This clone was seen more than once but under ten times. The chain recombines TRBV4-2 with TRBJ2-2; D may be TRBD1 (5 bases). Germline assignment: CDR1 LGHNA and CDR2 YNFKEQ. This CDR3 comprises 15 residues. The ends were cut back, 1 base at V and 5 bases at J, with 11 bases in the middle. CDR3 in amino acids: CASSQASTGTGELFF. In DNA form, the CDR3 reads TGTGCCAGCAGCCAAGCGTCCACAGGAACCGGGGAGCTGTTTTTT.

The rearrangement uses TRBV30 and TRBJ1-5; D is undetermined. Germline loops: CDR1 GTSNPN, CDR2 SVGIG (reference sequence). CDR3 length equals 15 residues. Trimming shortened V by 0 bases and J by 8 bases, and 17 bases separated the two germline ends. CDR3 sequence (DNA): TGTGCCTGGAGTGTACCAGCCCGGGTAGGTAAGCCCCAGCATTTT. It is translated as CAWSVPARVGKPQHF.

This sequence joins TRBV7-9 and TRBJ2-6, with TRBD1 identical over 7 bases. CDR1 and CDR2 from the germline V gene are SEHNR and FQNEAQ (reference sequence). J gave up 9 bases and V 5 bases, and 10 bases lay outside the gene matches. The CDR3 consists of 15 residues. CDR3 sequence reads: CASSVGTDNYNVLTF. The CDR3 DNA follows: TGTGCCAGCAGCGTAGGGACAGACAACTACAACGTCCTGACTTTC.

The J gene is TRBJ2-7, the V gene TRBV4-3, with 14 bases fitting TRBD2. The CDR3 runs 15 residues. V shed 4 bases, J shed 4 bases, and the junction held 3 bases outside the gene matches. CDR1 and CDR2 (germline): LGHNA, YSLEER. CDR3: CASSPGTSGSYEQYF. The CDR3 bases are TGCGCCAGCAGCCCCGGGACTAGCGGGAGTTACGAGCAGTACTTC.

V gene TRBV6-6 combines with J gene TRBJ1-1; maybe TRBD1 (5 bases). V lost 6 bases and J 5 bases, leaving 13 bases between the germline ends. The CDR3 loop spans 13 amino acids. Germline CDR1 reads MNHNY; CDR2 reads SVGAGI (reference sequence). The CDR3 DNA sequence: TGTGCCAGCAGAACGGGGGGGGAGACTGAAGCTTTCTTT. It translates to CASRTGGETEAFF.

This clone was counted ten times or more. CDR3 in DNA: TGTGCCAGCAGCCGAGCGGGAGGGTCATTCCCGCTTGCCTACAATGAGCAGTTCTTC. This codes for CASSRAGGSFPLAYNEQFF. The chain has TRBV7-9 and TRBJ2-1; TRBD2 aligns across 10 bases. The germline gives CDR1 SEHNR, CDR2 FQNEAQ (reference sequence). The CDR3 consists of 19 residues. V dropped 5 bases and J dropped 2; count of bases not matched to a gene: 15. Supplemented by reference TRBV7-9 and TRBJ2-1, the full variable domain reads DTGVSQNPRHKITKRGQNVTFRCDPISEHNRLYWYRQTLGQGPEFLTYFQNEAQLEKSRLLSDRFSAERPKGSFSTLEIQRTEQGDSAMYLCASSRAGGSFPLAYNEQFFGPGTRLTVL.

Only a few counts were recorded for this clone. V usage is TRBV5-4 and J usage is TRBJ2-1; TRBD2 matches 8 bases. The CDR3 spans 13 residues. Germline V gene lookup returns CDR1 SGHNT and CDR2 YYREEE (reference sequence). The V gene end was trimmed by 4 bases and the J gene end by 13 bases; junction bases not matched to a gene: 10. CDR3 sequence reads: CASSGGLDDGQFF. CDR3 coding DNA: TGTGCCAGCAGCGGGGGACTAGACGACGGTCAGTTCTTC.

The rearrangement joins TRBV7-2 to TRBJ1-2, with D unresolved. The CDR3 has 17 amino acids. Germline V gives CDR1 SGHTA, CDR2 FQGNSA. Trimming cost V 0 bases and J 5 bases, with 19 bases left between them. The CDR3 bases are TGTGCCAGCAGCTTAGCGCAAATGCGGCAGTTTTCGTATGGCTACACCTTC. As protein: CASSLAQMRQFSYGYTF.

V is TRBV7-2 and J is TRBJ2-5, with D perhaps matching TRBD2 (6 bases). The germline V gene has CDR1 SGHTA and CDR2 FQGNSA. Trimming pared 3 bases from V and 3 bases from J, leaving 11 bases between. CDR3 length equals 14 residues. The CDR3 DNA reads TGTGCCAGCAGCTTGGGACTCTACGAAGAGACCCAGTACTTC. This gives the protein CASSLGLYEETQYF.

This chain links TRBV9 with TRBJ2-7; a weak D match, TRBD2 (6 bases). The CDR3 has 14 amino acids. Germline assignment: CDR1 SGDLS and CDR2 YYNGEE. V was pared by 4 bases and J by 6 bases, with 17 bases between. In nucleotides, the CDR3 is TGTGCCAGCAGCCTAGGCCCGGGGGTACGCGAGCAGTACTTC. The encoded protein is CASSLGPGVREQYF.

The V gene is TRBV5-4, the J gene TRBJ1-4, with 8 bases fitting TRBD1. CDR3 size: 15 residues. The germline V gene has CDR1 SGHNT and CDR2 YYREEE (reference sequence). The ends lost 5 bases at V and 3 bases at J; junction bases unmatched: 6. This chain's CDR3 is CASSSQGAANEKLFF. The DNA of the CDR3 is TGTGCCAGCAGTTCCCAGGGGGCAGCTAATGAAAAACTGTTTTTT.

The chain carries TRBV7-9 and TRBJ2-7; D not resolved. This CDR3 spans 13 amino acids. The germline V and J ends were trimmed by 0 bases and 7 bases, with 10 bases remaining between them. Germline values: CDR1 SEHNR, CDR2 FQNEAQ (reference sequence). Here the CDR3 reads CASSLAGAGEQYF. The CDR3 nucleotides are TGTGCCAGCAGCTTAGCGGGTGCCGGGGAGCAGTACTTC.

This clone was counted once. The V and J genes are TRBV30 and TRBJ2-2, with D perhaps TRBD2 (6 bases). CDR3 size: 15 residues. V shed 0 bases and J shed 4 bases, with 12 bases lying between them. Germline V gene data show CDR1 as GTSNPN and CDR2 as SVGIG (reference sequence). The CDR3 DNA reads as TGTGCCTGGAGTGTAATGGGACTCTTCACCGGGGAGCTGTTTTTT. Translation gives CAWSVMGLFTGELFF.

J is TRBJ2-7 and V is TRBV28; D is uncertain. CDR1 and CDR2 (germline): MDHEN, SYDVKM. The CDR3 consists of 15 residues. V shed 1 base and J shed 0 bases, with 10 bases lying between them. The CDR3 reads CASSLSDFLSYEQYF. CDR3 DNA sequence: TGTGCCAGCAGTTTATCTGACTTTCTCTCCTACGAGCAGTACTTC.

V gene TRBV19 combines with J gene TRBJ2-3; D gene uncertain. The V gene lost 8 bases and the J gene lost 6 bases, with 6 bases spanning the gap. This CDR3 comprises 10 residues. Germline assignment: CDR1 LNHDA and CDR2 SQIVND (reference sequence). The CDR3 protein is CASGRDTQYF. The DNA for the CDR3 is TGTGCCAGTGGGCGTGATACGCAGTATTTT.

This chain joins TRBV3-1 (or the pseudogene TRBV3-2) and TRBJ2-2; 7 positions match TRBD2. With V trimmed by 0 bases and J by 6 bases, 4 bases remained unmatched. The CDR3 totals 15 residues. Germline assignment: CDR1 LGHDT and CDR2 YNNKEL (reference sequence). The CDR3 loop reads CASSQDMAGAGELFF. The CDR3 coding sequence is TGTGCCAGCAGCCAAGACATGGCGGGGGCCGGGGAGCTGTTTTTT.

In its sample, this clone was seen once. The chain has TRBV7-2 and TRBJ2-3, with 8 bases fitting TRBD2. The CDR3 length is 12 residues. Germline-derived CDR1 and CDR2 are SGHTA and FQGNSA. Unmatched junction bases numbered 2, after V lost 1 base and J lost 11 bases. CDR3 protein: CASSLVSGRQYF. CDR3 DNA sequence: TGTGCCAGCAGCTTAGTCAGCGGGAGGCAGTATTTT.

The sample holds a few counts of this clone. The chain combines TRBV7-2 with TRBJ2-1, with D tentatively TRBD2 (6 bases). The length of the CDR3 is 16 residues. Deletions cut 1 base from V and 4 bases from J, with 14 bases between. In germline, CDR1 is SGHTA, CDR2 FQGNSA. DNA of the CDR3: TGTGCCAGCAGCTTAGGTGGGTGGGAGGCTTACAATGAGCAGTTCTTC. This codes for CASSLGGWEAYNEQFF. The full variable domain, in which reference TRBV7-2 and TRBJ2-1 provide the parts outside the CDR3, is GAGVSQSPSNKVTEKGKDVELRCDPISGHTALYWYRQSLGQGLEFLIYFQGNSAPDKSGLPSDRFSAERTGGSVSTLTIQRTQQEDSAVYLCASSLGGWEAYNEQFFGPGTRLTVL.

The chain carries TRBV2 and TRBJ1-5; 9 bases agree with TRBD1. V was clipped by 6 bases and J by 4 bases; unmatched bases: 7. CDR1 and CDR2 (germline): SNHLY, FYNNEI. This CDR3 comprises 15 residues. This chain's CDR3 is CASRQDRGSNQPQHF. The CDR3 DNA sequence: TGTGCCAGCAGACAGGACAGGGGCTCTAATCAGCCCCAGCATTTT.

The J gene is TRBJ1-6, the V gene TRBV7-6, with 9 bases lining up with TRBD1. The CDR3 contains 14 residues. Germline values: CDR1 SGHVS, CDR2 FNYEAQ. V dropped 3 bases and J dropped 10; count of bases not matched to a gene: 4. The CDR3 DNA reads as TGTGCCAGCAGCTTTACAGGGGGCGACTCACCCCTCCACTTT. This codes for CASSFTGGDSPLHF.

This clone appeared a few times. One end of the junction fails to match germline, which may point to a read error. The chain links TRBV28 to TRBJ1-5; unclear D gene. The germline V gene has CDR1 MDHEN and CDR2 SYDVKM. CDR3 length: 11 amino acids. The DNA for the CDR3 is TGTGCCAGCAGTGGGAGCCGGGCTTACTATTTT. Translating it yields CASSGSRAYYF.

The CDR3 DNA reads as TGTGCCAGCAGTTTTGGAGCGCCGGGAACCTACGAGCAGTACTTC. It encodes CASSFGAPGTYEQYF. V is TRBV27 and J is TRBJ2-7; D may be TRBD2 (5 bases). CDR1 MNHEY and CDR2 SMNVEV come from the germline V gene (reference sequence). Trimming removed 3 bases from V and 2 bases from J, with 14 bases in between. The CDR3 loop spans 15 amino acids.

This chain connects TRBV11-2 to TRBJ1-3, with 8 bases that match TRBD1. Germline assignment: CDR1 SGHAT and CDR2 FQNNGV. With 5 bases clipped from V and 3 bases from J, the junction kept 9 bases outside the gene matches. The CDR3 length is 16 residues. Written as DNA, the CDR3 is TGTGCCAGCAGCCCCGGACAGGGTTCAGATGGAAACACCATATATTTT. It is translated as CASSPGQGSDGNTIYF.

This clone was observed once. The chain carries TRBV12-3 or TRBV12-4 and TRBJ2-2; tentatively, D is TRBD2 (6 bases). Trimming removed 5 bases at V and 7 bases at J, with 11 bases between. CDR3 length equals 13 residues. The CDR3 DNA is TGTGCCAGCAGTCCGGGACTGCGCGGGGAGCTGTTTTTT. This sequence encodes CASSPGLRGELFF.